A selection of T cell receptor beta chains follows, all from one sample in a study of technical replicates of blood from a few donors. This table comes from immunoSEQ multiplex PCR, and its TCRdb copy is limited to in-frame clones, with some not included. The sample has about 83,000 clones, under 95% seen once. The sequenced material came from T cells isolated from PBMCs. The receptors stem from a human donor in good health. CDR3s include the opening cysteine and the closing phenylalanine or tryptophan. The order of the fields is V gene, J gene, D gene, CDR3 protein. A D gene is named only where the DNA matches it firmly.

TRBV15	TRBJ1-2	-	CATSRGRGARGYGYTF
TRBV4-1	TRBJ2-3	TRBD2	CASRLPGGSTDTQYF
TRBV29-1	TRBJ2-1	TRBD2	CSVPGLAGRTGNEQFF
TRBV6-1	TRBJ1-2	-	CASKIPGDYGYTF
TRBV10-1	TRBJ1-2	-	CASSESTYWGYTF
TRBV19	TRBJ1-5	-	CARRNQPQHF
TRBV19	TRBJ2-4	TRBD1	CASSIGGQGLAKNIQYF
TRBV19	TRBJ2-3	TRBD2	CASSYLRTSRSSTDTQYF
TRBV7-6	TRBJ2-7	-	CASSLGGSAYEQYF
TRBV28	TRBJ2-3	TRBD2	CASSSPSSGRTDTQYF
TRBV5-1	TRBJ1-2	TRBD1	CATSDHRGLYGYTF
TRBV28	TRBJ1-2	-	CASSLLAGGDNYGYTF
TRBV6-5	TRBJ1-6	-	CASGLNSPLHF
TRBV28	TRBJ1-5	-	CASSLFGTSNQPQHF
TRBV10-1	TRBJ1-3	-	CASSESHSGNTIYF
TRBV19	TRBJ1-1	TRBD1	CASSPNLGGATEAFF
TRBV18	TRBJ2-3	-	CASSPQGASTDTQYF
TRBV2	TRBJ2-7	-	CASSEVRDLGEQYF
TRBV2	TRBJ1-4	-	CASSRTLGGEKLFF
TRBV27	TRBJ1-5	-	CASSPDRPNQPQHF
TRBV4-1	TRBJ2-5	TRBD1	CASSQDQGTGVRETQYF
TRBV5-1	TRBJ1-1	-	CASSSGLNLMNTEAFF
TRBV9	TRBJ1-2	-	CATRGGSDGYTF
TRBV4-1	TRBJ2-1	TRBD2	CASSHGTSGNTRSNEQFF
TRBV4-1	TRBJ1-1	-	CASSQKRAEVASTEAFF
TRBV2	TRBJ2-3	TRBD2	CASTERVSGRRATQYF
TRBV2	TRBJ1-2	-	CASSEALLGVFNYGYTF
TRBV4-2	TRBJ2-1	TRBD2	CASSQDKRVAGAYNEQFF
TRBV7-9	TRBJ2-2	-	CASSPGQSGELFF
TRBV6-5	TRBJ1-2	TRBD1	CASSYDRGSYGYTF